The clone carrying this TCR beta chain was seen a handful of times. The data were taken from a study of blood T cells in healthy people across ages. With a J-beta primer mix and a sample-barcoded 5' primer, a second PCR ran about 7 to 12 cycles. TCRdb redid the calling of the 5' RACE reads with MiXCR, one entry per CDR3 protein. The profile shows some 700,000 distinct CDR3 sequences, approximately 21% of them singletons. Germline values: CDR1 SEHNR, CDR2 FQNEAQ (reference sequence). Trimming removed 3 bases from V and 4 bases from J, with 12 bases in between. This CDR3 has 15 amino acids. The receptor's source is a man in his 70s in good health. Material for sequencing was blood. The chain combines TRBV7-9 with TRBJ1-4, with D tentatively TRBD1 (6 bases). For the CDR3, the DNA is TGTGCCAGCAGCTTCGGCAGGGGCTTTAATGAAAAACTGTTTTTT. Translated, it gives CASSFGRGFNEKLFF.